This TCR beta chain is from a study of cytomegalovirus exposure and HLA in healthy donors. Turning to the study itself: Out of approximately 170 million T cells, an earlier analysis found some 120 million unique TCR beta sequences in total. General study results and limits: Reportedly, cytomegalovirus status was diagnosed with high sensitivity and specificity.

For this clone: Its antigen is unknown.

PCR employed 60 Vbeta and 13 Jbeta primers. Generated by immunoSEQ multiplex PCR, the TCRdb table keeps only in-frame clones and is missing some. Of 75,000 to 95,000 clones listed, around 79% are singletons. Germline CDR1 and CDR2: SGHRS and YFSETQ. The CDR3 runs to 17 residues. Trimming removed 7 bases from V and 3 bases from J, with 22 bases in between. This TCR came from a human donor in good health. The chain combines TRBV5-1 with TRBJ2-2; D possibly corresponds to TRBD2 (5 bases). What was sequenced was PBMCs. CDR3 region: CASRRTPTAGDTGELFF. DNA for the CDR3: TGCGCCAGCCGCCGGACGCCGACGGCCGGGGACACCGGGGAGCTGTTTTTT.